The 28 T cell receptor beta chains given below trace back to one sample, sequenced in a study of blood T cells in healthy people across ages. PCR was performed a second time for about 7 to 11 cycles using a sample-barcoded 5' primer and a J-beta primer mix. TCRdb re-analysed the 5' RACE reads in MiXCR, keeping a single row per CDR3 protein. The data contain 800,000 to 1,300,000 distinct CDR3 sequences, 20% to 25% of them seen just once; the ten biggest clones take up around 0.7%. The sample was also reused in another study, on T cells of mothers and their children.

Source material: blood. Receptors originate from a girl aged 2-10 years in good health.

This chain uses TRBV13 with TRBJ2-1, with 7 positions matching TRBD2. The DNA end favors TRBJ2-7, so the J call may be wrong. The germline CDR1 and CDR2 sequences are PRHDT and FYEKMQ (reference sequence). The CDR3 is 15 residues long. CDR3 sequence reads: CASSPSRGGGYEQYF. CDR3 sequence (DNA): TGTGCCAGCAGTCCCTCTCGCGGGGGTGGCTACGAGCAGTACTTC.

The rearrangement links TRBV27 to TRBJ1-4; D perhaps matches TRBD1 (5 bases). CDR1 and CDR2 from the germline V gene are MNHEY and SMNVEV (reference sequence). CDR3 length: 13 residues. The V end lost 6 bases, the J end lost 6 bases, and 11 bases lay between the germline ends. CDR3 DNA sequence: TGTGCCAGCAGCCGGGGGTTCGATGAAAAACTGTTTTTT. Translated, it gives CASSRGFDEKLFF.

This clonotype showed up just a few times. The chain couples TRBV7-8 to TRBJ2-3, with 8 bases identical to TRBD2. Germline V gene data show CDR1 as SGHVS and CDR2 as FQNEAQ. This CDR3 region has 16 residues. With 5 bases clipped from V and 4 bases from J, the junction kept 11 bases outside the gene matches. CDR3 sequence reads: CASSKPGLVAADTQYF. The CDR3 bases are TGTGCCAGCAGCAAGCCGGGACTAGTAGCCGCAGATACGCAGTATTTT. Supplemented by reference TRBV7-8 and TRBJ2-3, the full variable domain reads GAGVSQSPRYKVAKRGQDVALRCDPISGHVSLFWYQQALGQGPEFLTYFQNEAQLDKSGLPSDRFFAERPEGSVSTLKIQRTQQEDSAVYLCASSKPGLVAADTQYFGPGTRLTVL.

This chain connects TRBV28 to TRBJ2-4; D is uncertain. In germline, CDR1 is MDHEN, CDR2 SYDVKM. The CDR3 has 16 amino acids. Trimming left V 1 base short and J 0 bases short, with 10 bases between. The CDR3 DNA reads as TGTGCCAGCAGTTTATCAGCTGGTCTAGCCAAAAACATTCAGTACTTC. Protein product: CASSLSAGLAKNIQYF.

This sequence joins TRBV27 and TRBJ2-7; perhaps TRBD2 as D (6 bases). The CDR3 extends over 12 amino acids. Trimming left V 6 bases short and J 6 bases short, with 12 bases between. The germline gives CDR1 MNHEY, CDR2 SMNVEV (reference sequence). CDR3 residues: CASRGGTTEQYF. CDR3 sequence (DNA): TGTGCCAGCAGGGGCGGGACGACCGAGCAGTACTTC.

CDR3 bases: TGTGCCAGCACCGCCGTCAGGTCGGCGCAGTATTTT. This codes for CASTAVRSAQYF. This sequence joins TRBV12-3 or TRBV12-4 and TRBJ2-3; D is unclear. This CDR3 contains 12 residues. Trimming removed 7 bases from V and 10 bases from J, with 15 bases in between.

This clonotype was detected a few times. V gene TRBV15 combines with J gene TRBJ1-4; D uncertain. The CDR3 is made up of 14 amino acids. Trimming took 0 bases from V and 6 from J, leaving 8 bases between them. From germline, CDR1 is LNHNV and CDR2 YYDKDF (reference sequence). The CDR3 nucleotides are TGTGCCACCAGCAGAGACAGGAGGGATGAAAAACTGTTTTTT. Residues: CATSRDRRDEKLFF. The full variable domain, with the rest looked up from reference TRBV15 and TRBJ1-4, is DAMVIQNPRYQVTQFGKPVTLSCSQTLNHNVMYWYQQKSSQAPKLLFHYYDKDFNNEADTPDNFQSRRPNTSFCFLDIRSPGLGDTAMYLCATSRDRRDEKLFFGSGTQLSVL.

This rearrangement joins TRBV24-1 to TRBJ2-1, with D perhaps TRBD2 (5 bases). CDR3 length equals 15 residues. V dropped 0 bases and J dropped 4 bases, with 9 bases sitting between them. Germline loops: CDR1 KGHDR, CDR2 SFDVKD. In DNA form, the CDR3 reads TGTGCCACCAGTGATTTGACAGCGGCTTACAATGAGCAGTTCTTC. Translation gives CATSDLTAAYNEQFF.

CDR3 sequence (DNA): TGCAGTGCTGGGCTCGGACTAGCAGATTTTCGAGAGACCCAGTACTTC. It is translated as CSAGLGLADFRETQYF. V gene TRBV20-1 combines with J gene TRBJ2-5, with 8 bases matching TRBD2. The V segment lost 5 bases and the J segment 4 bases; nucleotides outside the gene matches: 15. CDR3 length equals 16 residues. Germline-derived CDR1 and CDR2 are DFQATT and SNEGSKA (reference sequence).

The rearrangement links TRBV6-2 or TRBV6-3 to TRBJ2-1; D call uncertain. Trimming stripped 0 bases from V and 6 bases from J, with 6 bases between. Germline V gene sequence: CDR1 MNHEY, CDR2 SVGEGT. The CDR3 length is 13 residues. DNA of the CDR3: TGTGCCAGCAGTTACTCCCCCCTCAATGAGCAGTTCTTC. Its protein product is CASSYSPLNEQFF.

The chain combines TRBV2 with TRBJ2-5, with a possible D match to TRBD1 (6 bases). CDR3 size: 9 residues. Trimming removed 8 bases at V and 11 bases at J, with 9 bases between. Germline loops: CDR1 SNHLY, CDR2 FYNNEI. In DNA, the CDR3 is TGTGCCAGCTGGGACAAGCAGTACTTC. Its protein is CASWDKQYF.

V and J are TRBV12-3 or TRBV12-4 and TRBJ2-7; D possibly matches TRBD1 or TRBD2 (6 bases each). Trimming removed 5 bases from V and 6 bases from J, with 14 bases in between. This CDR3 is 13 amino acids long. The DNA of the CDR3 is TGTGCCAGCAGTCGGACAGAGGGAGGCGAGCAGTACTTC. It encodes CASSRTEGGEQYF.

This clonotype was seen more than once but under ten times. The chain has TRBV6-1 and TRBJ1-6; TRBD1 might be the D (6 bases). This CDR3 has 13 residues. V shed 10 bases and J shed 10 bases, with 17 bases lying between them. CDR1 MNHNS and CDR2 SASEGT come from the germline V gene. CDR3 in amino acids: CATDLRGQSPLHF. The CDR3 DNA sequence: TGTGCCACCGATCTTCGGGGGCAATCACCCCTCCACTTT.

The rearrangement uses TRBV24-1 and TRBJ2-5; unclear D gene. The J call is in doubt because the DNA end fits TRBJ2-7 better. Germline-derived CDR1 and CDR2 are KGHDR and SFDVKD. CDR3 length: 12 residues. As DNA, the CDR3 is TGTGCCACCAGCCAAAGCTCCTACGAGCAGTACTTC. Translation gives CATSQSSYEQYF.

There are a few counts of this clonotype. The V call is TRBV6-5, the J call TRBJ1-4; tentatively, D is TRBD1 (5 bases). CDR1 and CDR2 (germline): MNHEY, SVGAGI. CDR3 length equals 17 residues. Deletions cut 4 bases from V and 0 bases from J, with 15 bases between. The CDR3 DNA sequence: TGTGCCAGCAGTTTCTCAGGGCGGGGTACAACTAATGAAAAACTGTTTTTT. Its protein is CASSFSGRGTTNEKLFF.

This clonotype was detected once. The chain uses TRBV6-1 and TRBJ2-3; perhaps TRBD2 as D (6 bases). Looked up from germline, CDR1 is MNHNS and CDR2 is SASEGT. The CDR3 covers 16 residues. Trimming cost V 9 bases and J 0 bases, with 19 bases left between them. The chain's CDR3 is CASRSGTRGSTDTQYF. The CDR3 DNA reads TGTGCCAGTAGGTCCGGGACTCGGGGGAGCACAGATACGCAGTATTTT.

This clonotype was detected ten times or more. An end of the junction differs from the germline gene, which may be a read error. This chain uses TRBV5-1 with TRBJ1-2; no definite D call. The germline CDR1 and CDR2 sequences are SGHRS and YFSETQ. The CDR3 is 14 residues long. The CDR3 DNA sequence: TGTGCCAGCAGCTTGGAGGCAGCTAACTATGGCTACACCTTC. Protein product: CASSLEAANYGYTF.

The rearrangement joins TRBV9 to TRBJ2-2; D assignment may be TRBD1 or TRBD2 (6 bases each). V shed 0 bases and J shed 5 bases, with 14 bases lying between them. CDR1 and CDR2 from the germline V gene are SGDLS and YYNGEE. The length of the CDR3 is 16 residues. CDR3 bases: TGTGCCAGCAGCGTAGATGGCAGGGGAGGAACCGGGGAGCTGTTTTTT. It is translated as CASSVDGRGGTGELFF.

This rearrangement joins TRBV7-8 to TRBJ1-1; a weak D match, TRBD1 (5 bases). V gave up 5 bases and J gave up 7 bases, with 23 bases separating them. This CDR3 is built from 16 residues. Germline CDR1 is SGHVS and CDR2 is FQNEAQ. This CDR3 is CASSLRPVGPGVEAFF. In nucleotides, the CDR3 is TGTGCCAGCAGCCTCCGCCCCGTGGGACCGGGAGTTGAAGCTTTCTTT.

The chain couples TRBV20-1 to TRBJ1-1; TRBD1 might be the D (6 bases). Between the trimmed V and J ends, which lost 3 bases and 1 base, there was a span of 15 bases. Germline V gives CDR1 DFQATT, CDR2 SNEGSKA (reference sequence). The CDR3 is made up of 15 amino acids. The CDR3 sequence: CSASSPRTANTEAFF. The CDR3 nucleotides are TGCAGTGCTAGTTCACCCAGGACAGCGAACACTGAAGCTTTCTTT.

This chain uses TRBV12-3 or TRBV12-4 with TRBJ2-7, with 7 nucleotides matching TRBD2. V shed 4 bases and J 4 bases; nucleotides not matched to a gene: 10. The CDR3 totals 15 residues. CDR3 sequence (DNA): TGTGCCAGCAGTTCATTCCCAGGGAGGGAATACGAGCAGTACTTC. Its protein is CASSSFPGREYEQYF.

This chain connects TRBV13 to TRBJ1-3; D not certain. The CDR3 length is 12 residues. Germline CDR1 is PRHDT and CDR2 is FYEKMQ (reference sequence). V lost 8 bases, J lost 1 base, and 6 bases lay in between. The CDR3 DNA follows: TGTGCCAGCTCGGGGTCTGGAAACACCATATATTTT. Amino acids: CASSGSGNTIYF.

V usage is TRBV20-1 and J usage is TRBJ1-4, with 11 bases identical to TRBD1. The CDR3 is 14 residues long. Germline lookup yields CDR1 DFQATT and CDR2 SNEGSKA (reference sequence). J gave up 6 bases and V 3 bases, and 3 bases lay outside the gene matches. Here the CDR3 reads CSARGQGEYEKLFF. CDR3 sequence (DNA): TGCAGTGCTAGGGGACAGGGGGAGTATGAAAAACTGTTTTTT.

V and J are TRBV5-1 and TRBJ1-3; 7 bases map to TRBD1. CDR1 and CDR2 (germline): SGHRS, YFSETQ. The CDR3 contains 16 residues. Germline trimming cut 4 bases from V and 3 bases from J; bases unmatched to any gene: 10. The CDR3 nucleotides are TGCGCCAGCAGCCATTATCACGACAGGGTTGGAAACACCATATATTTT. It yields the protein CASSHYHDRVGNTIYF.

The genes are TRBV9 and TRBJ2-5, with 10 bases aligning to TRBD1. J lost 1 base, V lost 0 bases, and 6 bases had no gene match. The length of the CDR3 is 17 residues. Germline V gene data show CDR1 as SGDLS and CDR2 as YYNGEE. CDR3 bases: TGTGCCAGCAGCGTAGCGGTGAGGACAGGGGGCCAAGAGACCCAGTACTTC. Translating gives CASSVAVRTGGQETQYF.

This clonotype was counted once. The gene calls are TRBV29-1 and TRBJ2-1; the match to TRBD2 covers 12 bases. The CDR3 extends over 11 amino acids. Per the germline V gene, CDR1 is SQVTM and CDR2 is ANQGSEA. V shed 4 bases and J 15 bases; nucleotides not matched to a gene: 4. CDR3 nucleotide sequence: TGCAGCGTTGTAACTAGCGGGAGGCGGTTCTTC. Its protein is CSVVTSGRRFF.

A few counts support this clonotype. V usage is TRBV6-5 and J usage is TRBJ2-3; no firm D call. Germline V CDR1 and CDR2: MNHEY, SVGAGI. Deletions cut 6 bases from V and 5 bases from J, with 12 bases between. The CDR3 runs 13 residues. CDR3 coding DNA: TGTGCCAGCAGCCTAGAGTTTTTAGATACGCAGTATTTT. Protein: CASSLEFLDTQYF.

This chain joins TRBV12-3 or TRBV12-4 and TRBJ2-5; 10 nucleotides line up with TRBD1. The CDR3 consists of 16 residues. The V and J ends lost 3 bases and 0 bases, in that order; junction bases with no gene match: 4. The CDR3 reads CASSLGDRGYQETQYF. The CDR3 coding sequence is TGTGCCAGCAGTTTGGGGGACAGGGGCTACCAAGAGACCCAGTACTTC.